This T cell receptor (beta chain) was sequenced during a study of T cell responses to AZD1222 COVID-19 vaccine. In the study overall: Recipients boosted at about 4 weeks or about 12 weeks are pooled.

Broader study findings: Spike regions recognized by vaccine-associated CD4 TCRs spanned the protein, led by 160-218 and 743-854. Clonal diversity may have been underestimated in mostly white British donors.

The repertoire was sequenced with immunoSEQ multiplex PCR; TCRdb's copy has only in-frame clones and lacks some. The data contain 75,000 to 95,000 clones, 90% of them seen just once; the ten biggest clones take up 3.5% to 5%. About this clone itself: As yet, its antigen is unknown.

Trimming cost V 6 bases and J 4 bases, with 23 bases left between them. This CDR3 comprises 17 residues. Germline-derived CDR1 and CDR2 are LNHDA and SQIVND (reference sequence). This chain connects TRBV19 to TRBJ2-3; tentatively, D is TRBD2 (7 bases). Sequencing used peripheral blood, obtained on day 0 of AZD1222 vaccination. The receptor's source is an adult in good health. CDR3 DNA sequence: TGTGCCAGTAGGCCGGGGGGCTTTTTTGAGGTCCCAGATACGCAGTATTTT. It specifies CASRPGGFFEVPDTQYF.